The clone carrying this TCR beta chain was detected ten times or more. Its target is unknown. These data are taken from a study of T cell repertoires in cytomegalovirus infection. TCRdb fed the reads into MiXCR, producing one record per CDR3 protein. The sample includes about 110,000 distinct CDR3 sequences, around a tenth of them seen just once. Germline V gene data show CDR1 as MNHEY and CDR2 as SVGAGI. Trimming removed 1 base at V and 3 bases at J, with 12 bases between. This CDR3 has 15 amino acids. The clonotype comes from a human donor in good health (CMV status not recorded). Some clones in this sample may be carry-over from other donors' samples. Sequenced sample: PBMCs, sequenced either directly or after in vitro stimulation (not recorded which). The chain employs TRBV6-5 and TRBJ1-2; possibly TRBD1 for D (5 bases). CDR3 region: CASSYWGVKDYGYTF. In DNA, the CDR3 is TGTGCCAGCAGTTACTGGGGGGTAAAAGACTATGGCTACACCTTC.